The clone carrying this TCR beta chain was recorded once. Its antigen is unidentified. These data come from a study of PD-1 blockade in classical Hodgkin lymphoma. Whole-study findings and limits: Complete responders possessed baseline diversity comparable to newly diagnosed patients. Patients with an early start, nivolumab under 1 year after ASCT, were excluded. CD4+ TCR diversity, unlike CD8+, climbed significantly by C4D1.

Sequenced by immunoSEQ multiplex PCR; TCRdb stores in-frame clones only, minus some. Here the sample spans around 91,000 clones, 80% to 90% being singletons. Every one of the patients relapsed after autologous stem cell transplantation (brentuximab vedotin exposure was variable). CDR1 is MNHEY, CDR2 SVGAGI, per germline. V was pared by 5 bases and J by 2 bases, with 3 bases of the junction left unmatched. This CDR3 has 15 residues. This material consisted of peripheral blood mononuclear cells (PBMCs), taken before the second cycle of nivolumab. The chain carries TRBV6-5 and TRBJ2-1, with 10 bases lining up with TRBD1. This clonotype was sampled from a human donor with classical Hodgkin lymphoma. The CDR3 spells CASSTTGGAYNEQFF. The CDR3, as DNA: TGTGCCAGCAGTACGACAGGGGGCGCCTACAATGAGCAGTTCTTC.